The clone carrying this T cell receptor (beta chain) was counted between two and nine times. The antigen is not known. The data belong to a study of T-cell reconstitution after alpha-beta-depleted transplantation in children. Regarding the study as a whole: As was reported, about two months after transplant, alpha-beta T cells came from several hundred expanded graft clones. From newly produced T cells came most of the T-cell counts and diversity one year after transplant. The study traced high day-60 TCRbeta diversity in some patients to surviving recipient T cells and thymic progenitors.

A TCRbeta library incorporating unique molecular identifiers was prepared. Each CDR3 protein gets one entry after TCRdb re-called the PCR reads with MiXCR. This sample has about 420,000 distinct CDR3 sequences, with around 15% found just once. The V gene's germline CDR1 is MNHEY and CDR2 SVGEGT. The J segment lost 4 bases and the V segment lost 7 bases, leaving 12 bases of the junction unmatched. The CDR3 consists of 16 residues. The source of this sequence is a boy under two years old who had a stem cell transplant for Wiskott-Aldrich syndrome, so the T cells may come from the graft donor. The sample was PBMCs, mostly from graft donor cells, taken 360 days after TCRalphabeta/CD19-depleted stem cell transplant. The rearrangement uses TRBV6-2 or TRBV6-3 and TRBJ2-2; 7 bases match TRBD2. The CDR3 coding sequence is TGTGCCAGCATAGGGTGGCGGGAGTGGAGCACCGGGGAGCTGTTTTTT. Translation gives CASIGWREWSTGELFF.